This T cell receptor (beta chain) was sequenced during a study of T cell repertoires in cytomegalovirus infection. For the study at large: Matching HLA type, along with CMV infection, was indicated by public TCR beta signatures.

This CDR3 contains 14 residues. From germline, CDR1 is SGHTA and CDR2 FQGNSA. The V segment lost 1 base and the J segment 4 bases; nucleotides outside the gene matches: 3. Study-wide results and limits: Dominating the ex vivo response were TCR beta clonotypes that were CMV-specific and HLA-C-restricted.

This clonotype occurred many times. Its antigen is unknown. MiXCR, run by TCRdb on the reads, gives a single entry per CDR3 protein. The sample includes around 74,000 distinct CDR3 sequences, around 3.5% of them seen just once. The chain recombines TRBV7-2 with TRBJ2-5; 7 bases are a match to TRBD2. The origin of this receptor is a human donor in good health (CMV status not recorded). Some clones in this sample may be carry-over from other donors' samples. Material: PBMCs. CDR3 nucleotide sequence: TGTGCCAGCAGCTTAGGCCCGGGGGGAGAGACCCAGTACTTC. It specifies CASSLGPGGETQYF.